The entry that follows covers one T cell receptor (beta chain) sequence. The data were obtained in a study of blood T cell repertoires in COVID-19. As for the study in general: COVID-19 samples from acute and convalescent phases originated in the United States, Italy and Spain.

The CDR3 runs to 13 residues. The germline CDR1 and CDR2 sequences are MGHRA and YSYEKL. V lost 10 bases, J lost 10 bases, and 12 bases stayed unmatched. Using immunoSEQ multiplex PCR, the repertoire was profiled, and TCRdb retains in-frame clones only, with some absent. This table holds around 360,000 clones, about 87% found once. V gene TRBV4-1 combines with J gene TRBJ2-3; 9 bases align to TRBD1. Sequenced: peripheral blood. The TCR comes from a woman in her 30s with COVID-19, enrolled during active disease. The CDR3 loop is CATTMGQGRAQYF. CDR3 in DNA: TGCGCCACCACGATGGGACAGGGCCGGGCGCAGTATTTT.